This TCR beta chain was obtained from a study of identical twins' blood T cells. Overall study results and limits: Shared environment remains a possible cause of twin similarity. V gene usage reportedly matched far better within twin pairs than unrelated donors.

With respect to this clonotype: Its matching antigen is unknown. One end of the junction does not line up with germline, which may come from a read error.

Donors were six healthy women in three monozygous twin pairs. Germline assignment: CDR1 SEHNR and CDR2 FQNEAQ (reference sequence). The CDR3 is 16 amino acids. Per the original methods: Each library had roughly 2.2 to 4 million CDR3 reads and about 85,000 to nearly 500,000 clonotypes. In TCRdb, the 5' RACE reads were re-called with MiXCR into one record per CDR3 protein. The V and J calls and clone size are TCRdb's, not the authors'. In the table there are approximately 1,300 distinct CDR3 sequences, approximately 75% of which are singletons. The sequence came from a woman aged 18 to 50 in good health. What was sequenced was PBMCs. J is TRBJ2-5 and V is TRBV7-9; TRBD1 or TRBD2 may be the D gene (5 bases each). The CDR3 spells CASSFDWGSFAETQYF. CDR3 coding DNA: TGTGCCAGCAGCTTCGACTGGGGGAGCTTCGCAGAGACCCAGTATTTC.